One and the same sample provided the 26 T cell receptor beta chains below, sequenced in a study of blood T cell repertoires in COVID-19. Clones were read by immunoSEQ multiplex PCR, and TCRdb kept only the in-frame ones, dropping some. The table has over 150,000 clones, 75% to 90% seen once. The sample was PBMCs or T cells enriched from blood (not recorded which). The source of these receptors is a woman between 55 and 75 years old who had recovered from COVID-19.

The rearrangement links TRBV10-3 to TRBJ2-4; D not certain. CDR1 ENHRY and CDR2 SYGVKD come from the germline V gene. V was trimmed by 5 bases and J by 0 bases, leaving 11 bases between them. This CDR3 has 15 residues. The CDR3 region has the DNA TGTGCCATCAGTACAAGTCCTGGAGCCAAAAACATTCAGTACTTC. This translates into CAISTSPGAKNIQYF.

This clone was detected once. The chain has TRBV11-2 and TRBJ2-5, with 16 bases fitting TRBD2. Germline CDR1 is SGHAT and CDR2 is FQNNGV. The CDR3 is 16 amino acids. V was clipped by 7 bases and J by 6 bases; unmatched bases: 8. The CDR3 DNA follows: TGTGCCAGCACCCCGGGACTAGCGGGGGGGAAACAGACCCAGTACTTC. Protein sequence: CASTPGLAGGKQTQYF.

There are a few counts of this clone. This sequence joins TRBV5-6 and TRBJ2-7; a possible D gene is TRBD2 (5 bases). CDR3 size: 13 residues. Germline CDR1 reads SGHDT; CDR2 reads YYEEEE. Trimming shortened V by 3 bases and J by 3 bases, and 10 bases separated the two germline ends. The CDR3 reads CASSWTQNYEQYF. In nucleotides, the CDR3 is TGTGCCAGCAGCTGGACTCAAAACTACGAGCAGTACTTC.

The chain has TRBV12-3 or TRBV12-4 and TRBJ1-1; D is undetermined. V was cut by 4 bases and J by 1 base, with 7 bases left in between. The CDR3 consists of 13 residues. The CDR3 region has the DNA TGTGCCAGCAGTTATCGGAGGAACACTGAAGCTTTCTTT. This codes for CASSYRRNTEAFF.

The chain has TRBV5-1 and TRBJ2-1; 10 bases fit TRBD2. The junction had 2 bases not matched to a gene; V was cut back by 2 bases and J by 3 bases. CDR1 SGHRS and CDR2 YFSETQ come from the germline V gene. The CDR3 runs 15 residues. The CDR3 loop reads CASSFTSGVYNEQFF. CDR3 nucleotides: TGCGCCAGCAGCTTCACTAGCGGGGTCTACAATGAGCAGTTCTTC.

This clone occurred once. The rearrangement joins TRBV5-1 to TRBJ1-1; TRBD1 matches 7 bases. The V segment lost 0 bases and the J segment 3 bases; nucleotides outside the gene matches: 5. Germline CDR1 SGHRS, CDR2 YFSETQ. The CDR3 has 15 amino acids. CDR3 nucleotides: TGCGCCAGCAGCTTGGCCGGGGACAGAGACACTGAAGCTTTCTTT. Translated, it gives CASSLAGDRDTEAFF.

The V and J genes are TRBV5-5 and TRBJ2-1, with D possibly TRBD2 on 5 matching bases. Deletions cut 7 bases from V and 6 bases from J, with 14 bases between. The CDR3 totals 13 residues. Germline V CDR1 and CDR2: SGHKS, YYEKEE (reference sequence). In DNA, the CDR3 is TGTGCCAGCGGTCCGGGGTTTCGCAATGAGCAGTTCTTC. It specifies CASGPGFRNEQFF.

This clone was observed at least ten times. The sample holds other DNA sequences that translate to the same CDR3. The chain joins TRBV5-1 to TRBJ2-5, with TRBD2 as a possible D gene (5 bases). Germline CDR1 and CDR2: SGHRS and YFSETQ. The V and J ends lost 0 bases and 5 bases respectively, with 11 bases between them. This CDR3 has 14 residues. CDR3: CASSLEGAGETQYF. In DNA form, the CDR3 reads TGCGCCAGCAGCTTGGAGGGAGCCGGGGAGACCCAGTACTTC. Full variable domain (remainder filled in from reference TRBV5-1 and TRBJ2-5): KAGVTQTPRYLIKTRGQQVTLSCSPISGHRSVSWYQQTPGQGLQFLFEYFSETQRNKGNFPGRFSGRQFSNSRSEMNVSTLELGDSALYLCASSLEGAGETQYFGPGTRLLVL.

The V gene is TRBV12-5, the J gene TRBJ2-3; 11 nucleotides line up with TRBD1. CDR3 size: 14 residues. Germline-derived CDR1 and CDR2 are LGHNT and FRNRAP. The V segment lost 6 bases and the J segment 4 bases; nucleotides outside the gene matches: 3. CDR3 residues: CASGSGQGADTQYF. DNA for the CDR3: TGTGCTAGTGGCTCGGGACAGGGGGCAGATACGCAGTATTTT.

This chain connects TRBV19 to TRBJ1-3; D unresolved. Germline V gene lookup returns CDR1 LNHDA and CDR2 SQIVND (reference sequence). The CDR3 sequence is 15 residues long. The germline V and J ends were trimmed by 3 bases and 0 bases, with 9 bases remaining between them. Here the CDR3 DNA reads TGTGCCAGTAGTATGGACTGGAGCTCTGGAAACACCATATATTTT. Translation: CASSMDWSSGNTIYF.

CDR3 sequence reads: CASSLKWLAGGLTDTQYF. Here the CDR3 DNA reads TGTGCCAGCAGCTTAAAGTGGCTAGCGGGGGGCCTCACAGATACGCAGTATTTT. This chain links TRBV11-2 with TRBJ2-3; 11 bases are a match to TRBD2. The CDR3 has 18 residues. The V and J ends lost 2 bases and 2 bases, in that order; junction bases with no gene match: 9. Germline lookup yields CDR1 SGHAT and CDR2 FQNNGV.

This clone appeared a few times. The chain is built from TRBV7-2 and TRBJ2-5, with 9 positions matching TRBD2. Germline CDR1 SGHTA, CDR2 FQGNSA. The CDR3 has 18 amino acids. The V and J ends lost 1 base and 4 bases, in that order; junction bases with no gene match: 13. This chain's CDR3 is CASSLGAVGAGGRETQYF. The CDR3 nucleotides are TGTGCCAGCAGCTTAGGGGCGGTAGGCGCGGGGGGGCGAGAGACCCAGTACTTC.

J is TRBJ2-7 and V is TRBV3-1 (or the pseudogene TRBV3-2); 7 bases align to TRBD2. The CDR3 loop spans 17 amino acids. V lost 1 base and J lost 3; bases outside the gene matches: 12. Germline V gene data show CDR1 as LGHDT and CDR2 as YNNKEL (reference sequence). CDR3: CASSQVGEWGGGYEQYF. The CDR3 DNA sequence: TGTGCCAGCAGCCAAGTCGGAGAGTGGGGGGGAGGCTACGAGCAGTACTTC.

V gene TRBV4-2 combines with J gene TRBJ2-7; 10 bases are a match to TRBD2. This CDR3 spans 14 amino acids. V was clipped by 2 bases and J by 5 bases; unmatched bases: 3. The germline V gene has CDR1 LGHNA and CDR2 YNFKEQ. The CDR3 loop is CASSQLAGGHEQYF. The CDR3 DNA follows: TGTGCCAGCAGCCAATTAGCGGGGGGTCACGAGCAGTACTTC.

This chain links TRBV6-5 with TRBJ1-1; TRBD1 agrees at 7 bases. In germline, CDR1 is MNHEY, CDR2 SVGAGI. V was clipped by 6 bases and J by 4 bases; unmatched bases: 8. The CDR3 has 14 residues. CDR3 amino acids: CASRQGTTTTEAFF. Here the CDR3 DNA reads TGTGCCAGCAGACAGGGGACGACAACCACTGAAGCTTTCTTT.

This sequence joins TRBV27 and TRBJ2-7, with 7 bases matching TRBD2. The germline V gene encodes CDR1 MNHEY and CDR2 SMNVEV (reference sequence). There are 14 residues in the CDR3. J was trimmed by 4 bases and V by 6 bases; bases with no gene match: 9. The CDR3 protein is CASSRSSGGYEQYF. CDR3 DNA sequence: TGTGCCAGCAGCCGATCTTCGGGGGGATACGAGCAGTACTTC.

As concerns this clone: Within the sample, other DNA sequences also encode this same CDR3. Written as DNA, the CDR3 is TGCGCCAGCAGCTTGACAGGGGGGTTGAACACTGAAGCTTTCTTT. Residues: CASSLTGGLNTEAFF. The V gene is TRBV5-1, the J gene TRBJ1-1, with TRBD1 identical over 8 bases. V dropped 1 base and J dropped 0; count of bases not matched to a gene: 2. CDR1 is SGHRS, CDR2 YFSETQ, per germline. CDR3 length equals 15 residues. The whole variable domain, remainder taken from reference TRBV5-1 and TRBJ1-1, is KAGVTQTPRYLIKTRGQQVTLSCSPISGHRSVSWYQQTPGQGLQFLFEYFSETQRNKGNFPGRFSGRQFSNSRSEMNVSTLELGDSALYLCASSLTGGLNTEAFFGQGTRLTVV.

The chain combines TRBV7-2 with TRBJ2-5; TRBD2 aligns across 9 bases. V trimming: 3 bases; J trimming: 5 bases; junction bases outside the gene matches: 7. CDR3 length equals 15 residues. Germline values: CDR1 SGHTA, CDR2 FQGNSA. The CDR3 nucleotides read TGTGCCAGCAGCTTCCAGCGGGGGGAGGGGGAGACCCAGTACTTC. Translating gives CASSFQRGEGETQYF.

The chain links TRBV9 to TRBJ1-3, with TRBD1 as a possible D gene (6 bases). The CDR3 extends over 18 amino acids. The V gene lost 3 bases and the J gene lost 2 bases, with 21 bases spanning the gap. Germline lookup yields CDR1 SGDLS and CDR2 YYNGEE. Here the CDR3 DNA reads TGTGCCAGCAGCGCCCGAATAGGGGGGGTGGCGACTGGAAACACCATATATTTT. This codes for CASSARIGGVATGNTIYF.

The chain couples TRBV5-8 to TRBJ2-1; 10 bases match TRBD2. The CDR3 covers 16 residues. Per germline, CDR1 SGHTS and CDR2 YDEGEE. Trimming took 0 bases from V and 9 from J; bases not matched to a gene: 9. CDR3 nucleotides: TGTGCCAGCAGCTTGGCCAGCGGGGGGGCGTTGCCTGAGCAGTTCTTC. The encoded protein is CASSLASGGALPEQFF.

In its sample, this clone was seen once. This chain uses TRBV9 with TRBJ2-5; 9 bases match TRBD2. CDR1 is SGDLS and CDR2 is YYNGEE in the germline V gene. This CDR3 contains 15 residues. With 1 base clipped from V and 2 bases from J, the junction kept 3 bases outside the gene matches. The CDR3 region has the DNA TGTGCCAGCAGCGTATCCCTAGCGGGACAAGAGACCCAGTACTTC. It yields the protein CASSVSLAGQETQYF. Complete variable domain (other parts from reference TRBV9 and TRBJ2-5): DSGVTQTPKHLITATGQRVTLRCSPRSGDLSVYWYQQSLDQGLQFLIQYYNGEERAKGNILERFSAQQFPDLHSELNLSSLELGDSALYFCASSVSLAGQETQYFGPGTRLLVL.

The gene calls are TRBV19 and TRBJ1-3; no definite D call. The germline V gene has CDR1 LNHDA and CDR2 SQIVND (reference sequence). V was cut by 5 bases and J by 2 bases, with 7 bases left in between. The CDR3 has 13 amino acids. The CDR3 loop reads CASSFGTGNTIYF. Here the CDR3 DNA reads TGTGCCAGTAGTTTCGGGACTGGAAACACCATATATTTT.

This clone was found once. The chain employs TRBV30 and TRBJ2-5; TRBD2 aligns across 11 bases. The junction had 10 bases not matched to a gene; V was cut back by 2 bases and J by 5 bases. CDR3 length equals 16 residues. Germline V gene data show CDR1 as GTSNPN and CDR2 as SVGIG (reference sequence). The CDR3 spells CAWSLYPSGGYETQYF. DNA of the CDR3: TGTGCCTGGAGTCTTTATCCTAGCGGGGGGTATGAGACCCAGTACTTC. Full variable domain (missing parts from reference TRBV30 and TRBJ2-5): SQTIHQWPATLVQPVGSPLSLECTVEGTSNPNLYWYRQAAGRGLQLLFYSVGIGQISSEVPQNLSASRPQDRQFILSSKKLLLSDSGFYLCAWSLYPSGGYETQYFGPGTRLLVL.

This sequence joins TRBV2 and TRBJ2-3, with a weak D call TRBD1 (5 bases). The germline V gene encodes CDR1 SNHLY and CDR2 FYNNEI. This CDR3 comprises 14 residues. The ends were cut back, 4 bases at V and 0 bases at J, with 8 bases in the middle. The CDR3 spells CASSGAGSTDTQYF. Here the CDR3 DNA reads TGTGCCAGCAGTGGGGCAGGGAGCACAGATACGCAGTATTTT.

This sequence joins TRBV5-1 and TRBJ1-1; 9 nucleotides line up with TRBD1. This CDR3 has 15 residues. Germline V gives CDR1 SGHRS, CDR2 YFSETQ. V trimming: 4 bases; J trimming: 6 bases; junction bases outside the gene matches: 10. The DNA of the CDR3 is TGCGCCAGCAGCCCGGGACAGGGAATTTTATCTGAAGCTTTCTTT. Protein sequence: CASSPGQGILSEAFF. The full variable domain, rest sourced from reference TRBV5-1 and TRBJ1-1, is KAGVTQTPRYLIKTRGQQVTLSCSPISGHRSVSWYQQTPGQGLQFLFEYFSETQRNKGNFPGRFSGRQFSNSRSEMNVSTLELGDSALYLCASSPGQGILSEAFFGQGTRLTVV.

This clone showed up just once. The chain is built from TRBV19 and TRBJ2-3; 11 bases fit TRBD1. Trimming removed 8 bases from V and 1 base from J; junction bases left unmatched: 2. The germline gives CDR1 LNHDA, CDR2 SQIVND (reference sequence). The CDR3 loop spans 14 amino acids. The CDR3 DNA reads TGTGCCAGTGGACAGGGGGCGGGCACAGATACGCAGTATTTT. This sequence encodes CASGQGAGTDTQYF.